This T cell receptor (beta chain) was obtained from a study of shared clonotypes between healthy human individuals. Findings of the study overall: It was anticipated that sequencing depth would influence how many clonotypes donors shared.

Comments on this clone: Its antigen remains unidentified.

Per the germline V gene, CDR1 is SGHDT and CDR2 is YYEEEE. The CDR3 sequence is 12 residues long. The V end was cut by 4 bases, the J end by 6 bases, with 9 bases between. Produced via immunoSEQ multiplex PCR; TCRdb's table is partial and in-frame only. The sample consists of fewer than 600,000 clones, roughly 80% of them appearing once. This receptor was obtained from a middle-aged woman in good health. Some clones in this sample may be carry-over from other donors' samples. This chain joins TRBV5-6 and TRBJ2-3; the D call may be TRBD1 or TRBD2 (5 bases each). The specimen sequenced was PBMCs. For the CDR3, the DNA is TGTGCCAGCAGCACTGAGGGGGATACGCAGTATTTT. Amino acid sequence: CASSTEGDTQYF.